This TCR beta chain comes out of a study of identical twins. Regarding the study as a whole: Possibly, invariant MAIT and iNKT cells partly confounded zero-insertion analyses.

A single record per CDR3 protein comes from TCRdb applying MiXCR to the 5' RACE reads. Of around 1.7 million distinct CDR3 sequences listed, roughly 35% are singletons. This clonotype was observed a handful of times. Antigen: not known. The CDR3 runs to 15 residues. The sequenced sample was cord blood. This TCR derives from a newborn girl in good health. The chain joins TRBV21-1 to TRBJ1-1. TRBV21-1 is deemed a pseudogene. The CDR3 region has the DNA TGTGCCAGCAGCAAAGATGGGGTGATGAACACTGAAGCTTTCTTT. Encoded protein: CASSKDGVMNTEAFF.